The 14 T cell receptor beta chains given below trace back to one sample, sequenced in a study of T cell repertoires in ileal Crohn's disease. Using immunoSEQ multiplex PCR, the repertoire was profiled, and TCRdb retains in-frame clones only, with some absent. The data hold fewer than 1,500 clones, with about four fifths observed a single time. Sequenced: ileal tissue. The receptors were gathered from an adult with Crohn's disease.

This rearrangement joins TRBV15 to TRBJ1-2; TRBD1 agrees at 9 bases. CDR3 length: 12 amino acids. The V segment lost 8 bases and the J segment 7 bases; nucleotides outside the gene matches: 5. Germline V lookup: CDR1 LNHNV, CDR2 YYDKDF (reference sequence). Written as DNA, the CDR3 is TGTGCCACCTCCACAGGGGGCCCTGGCTACACCTTC. This encodes CATSTGGPGYTF.

The chain employs TRBV7-2 and TRBJ2-5, with TRBD2 as a possible D gene (5 bases). Germline CDR1 is SGHTA and CDR2 is FQGNSA. CDR3 length equals 15 residues. Trimming removed 4 bases from V and 5 bases from J, with 17 bases in between. The CDR3 nucleotides read TGTGCCAGCAGCTCGGGCTGGTTGCGGGCCGAGACCCAGTACTTC. Its protein product is CASSSGWLRAETQYF. Full variable domain (remainder filled in from reference TRBV7-2 and TRBJ2-5): GAGVSQSPSNKVTEKGKDVELRCDPISGHTALYWYRQSLGQGLEFLIYFQGNSAPDKSGLPSDRFSAERTGGSVSTLTIQRTQQEDSAVYLCASSSGWLRAETQYFGPGTRLLVL.

CDR3 loop: CASGQTGTIRRDTF. In nucleotides, the CDR3 is TGTGCCAGCGGGCAGACAGGGACCATCCGGAGAGACACCTTC. The chain uses TRBV6-1 and TRBJ1-2; 7 nucleotides match TRBD1. Per the germline V gene, CDR1 is MNHNS and CDR2 is SASEGT. The CDR3 extends over 14 amino acids. V was clipped by 8 bases and J by 12 bases; unmatched bases: 18.

This clone appeared once. The rearrangement uses TRBV5-4 and TRBJ1-1; 7 positions match TRBD1. The germline gives CDR1 SGHNT, CDR2 YYREEE (reference sequence). The CDR3 contains 15 residues. Trimming removed 3 bases from V and 0 bases from J; junction bases left unmatched: 5. CDR3 coding DNA: TGTGCCAGCAGCTCGCCGACAGGGATGAACACTGAAGCTTTCTTT. Translation: CASSSPTGMNTEAFF.

The gene calls are TRBV5-1 and TRBJ2-7; 8 bases are shared with TRBD2. V shed 4 bases, J shed 3 bases, and the junction held 12 bases outside the gene matches. Germline CDR1 SGHRS, CDR2 YFSETQ. This CDR3 spans 16 amino acids. The CDR3 bases are TGCGCCAGCAGCCCGTCGGCGGGAGGCTACTACTACGAGCAGTACTTC. Encoded protein: CASSPSAGGYYYEQYF.

The rearrangement joins TRBV5-1 to TRBJ2-1; 7 bases are shared with TRBD1. The CDR3 is 16 residues long. The V segment lost 3 bases and the J segment 7 bases; nucleotides outside the gene matches: 13. Germline CDR1 is SGHRS and CDR2 is YFSETQ. CDR3 DNA: TGCGCCAGCAGCTCGAATTTCAGGGGGATAGGGAATGAGCAGTTCTTC. This codes for CASSSNFRGIGNEQFF.

This rearrangement joins TRBV7-3 to TRBJ2-3; tentatively, D is TRBD1 (5 bases). The CDR3 has 13 residues. Trimming removed 3 bases at V and 3 bases at J, with 7 bases between. From germline, CDR1 is SGHTA and CDR2 FQGTGA. CDR3 sequence (DNA): TGTGCCAGCAGCTTTCCAGGGACAGATACGCAGTATTTT. Encoded protein: CASSFPGTDTQYF.

The V and J genes are TRBV19 and TRBJ1-5; D not certain. The CDR3 runs 13 residues. Trimming left V 2 bases short and J 4 bases short, with 6 bases between. Germline V gene lookup returns CDR1 LNHDA and CDR2 SQIVND (reference sequence). The CDR3 sequence is CASSILRNQPQHF. CDR3 DNA: TGTGCCAGTAGTATACTACGTAATCAGCCCCAGCATTTT.

As concerns this clone: A far larger clone is just one base off, so this is likely a read error. The V and J genes are TRBV7-6 and TRBJ2-7; 11 positions agree with TRBD1. CDR3 length equals 15 residues. Per the germline V gene, CDR1 is SGHVS and CDR2 is FNYEAQ. CDR3 residues: CASSPGTGGNYEPYF. CDR3 nucleotides: TGTGCCAGCAGCCCCGGGACAGGGGGTAACTACGAGCCGTACTTC.

The chain links TRBV30 to TRBJ1-1, with 7 bases matching TRBD1. This CDR3 spans 13 amino acids. After removal of 4 bases from V and 6 bases from J, the junction contained 8 bases not matched to a gene. Looked up from germline, CDR1 is GTSNPN and CDR2 is SVGIG (reference sequence). CDR3 sequence: CAWKLGGFAEAFF. The DNA of the CDR3 is TGTGCCTGGAAATTAGGGGGCTTTGCTGAAGCTTTCTTT.

This clone has a single count. The gene calls are TRBV19 and TRBJ2-7; TRBD2 agrees at 8 bases. CDR1 LNHDA and CDR2 SQIVND come from the germline V gene (reference sequence). The CDR3 runs to 15 residues. The ends lost 8 bases at V and 0 bases at J; junction bases unmatched: 9. CDR3 sequence reads: CASSPGGGSSYEQYF. The CDR3 DNA is TGTGCCAGTTCCCCCGGCGGGGGGAGCTCCTACGAGCAGTACTTC.

The chain couples TRBV6-6 to TRBJ1-1, with D maybe TRBD1 (6 bases). V was shortened by 5 bases and J by 10 bases, with 17 bases between the two germline ends. The CDR3 contains 13 residues. The germline CDR1 and CDR2 sequences are MNHNY and SVGAGI (reference sequence). CDR3 amino acids: CASSGGQYQGAFF. The CDR3 DNA sequence: TGTGCCAGCAGTGGGGGACAATATCAAGGAGCTTTCTTT.

Only a few counts were recorded for this clone. This chain links TRBV2 with TRBJ1-2; D remains unclear. The CDR3 length is 15 residues. CDR1 and CDR2 from the germline V gene are SNHLY and FYNNEI. The V end lost 3 bases, the J end lost 6 bases, and 17 bases lay between the germline ends. The CDR3 protein is CASSDTANLEDGYTF. In nucleotides, the CDR3 is TGTGCCAGCAGTGACACGGCAAACCTAGAAGATGGCTACACCTTC. Together with reference TRBV2 and TRBJ1-2, the CDR3 gives the full variable domain: EPEVTQTPSHQVTQMGQEVILRCVPISNHLYFYWYRQILGQKVEFLVSFYNNEISEKSEIFDDQFSVERPDGSNFTLKIRSTKLEDSAMYFCASSDTANLEDGYTFGSGTRLTVV.

The genes are TRBV27 and TRBJ2-1, with 14 nucleotides matching TRBD2. The J segment lost 9 bases and the V segment lost 7 bases, leaving 5 bases of the junction unmatched. The CDR3 loop spans 14 amino acids. The germline CDR1 and CDR2 sequences are MNHEY and SMNVEV (reference sequence). CDR3 nucleotides: TGTGCCAGCAAGCGGACTAGCGGGAGGATTGAGCAGTTCTTC. Residues: CASKRTSGRIEQFF.